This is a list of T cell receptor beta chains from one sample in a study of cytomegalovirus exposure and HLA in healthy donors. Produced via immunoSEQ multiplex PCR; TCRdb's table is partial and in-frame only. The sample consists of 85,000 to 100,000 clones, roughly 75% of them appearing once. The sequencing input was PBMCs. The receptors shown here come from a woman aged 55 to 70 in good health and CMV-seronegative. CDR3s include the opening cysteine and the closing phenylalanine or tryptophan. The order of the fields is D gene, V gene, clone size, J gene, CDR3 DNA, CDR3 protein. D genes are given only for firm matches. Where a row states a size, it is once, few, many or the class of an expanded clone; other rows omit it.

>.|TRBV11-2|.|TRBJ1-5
TGTGCCAGCAGCCTGGGGCCCAGCAATCAGCCCCAGCATTTT
CASSLGPSNQPQHF
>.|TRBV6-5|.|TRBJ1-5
TGTGCCAGCAGTTACTCGCGGGGCGCCCATCAGCCCCAGCATTTT
CASSYSRGAHQPQHF
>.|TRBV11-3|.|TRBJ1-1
TGTGCCAGCAGCTTAGTAGCGGGCCTCGACACTGAAGCTTTCTTT
CASSLVAGLDTEAFF
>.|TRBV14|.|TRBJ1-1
TGTGCCAGCAGCCACGACAGGACGGGCTGGGGAGCTTTCTTT
CASSHDRTGWGAFF
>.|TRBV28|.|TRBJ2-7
TGTGCCAGCAGTTTAGCAGTATACGAGCAGTACTTC
CASSLAVYEQYF
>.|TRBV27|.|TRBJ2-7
TGTGCCAGCACCCCTGCTGGGGAGCCACCCTACGAGCAGTACTTC
CASTPAGEPPYEQYF
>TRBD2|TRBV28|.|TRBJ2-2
TGTGCCAGCAGTTCTCCCCGACTAGCGGGGTCCGGGGAGCTGTTTTTT
CASSSPRLAGSGELFF
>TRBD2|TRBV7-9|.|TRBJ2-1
TGTGCCTCACTAGCGGGGGCTCACAATGAGCAGTTCTTC
CASLAGAHNEQFF
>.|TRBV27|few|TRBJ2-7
TGTGCCAGCAGTTCCACCCCTGGCCACGAGCAGTACTTC
CASSSTPGHEQYF
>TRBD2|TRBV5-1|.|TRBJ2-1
TGCGCCAGCAGCCCCGGGGGGACTAGCAACTCCTACAATGAGCAGTTCTTC
CASSPGGTSNSYNEQFF
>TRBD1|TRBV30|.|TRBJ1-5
TGTGCCTATTCCACCGGGACAGGGCGTCAGCCCCAGCATTTT
CAYSTGTGRQPQHF
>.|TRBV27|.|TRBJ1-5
TGTGCCAGCAGTGAGACGAGGTTGCGCAATCAGCCCCAGCATTTT
CASSETRLRNQPQHF
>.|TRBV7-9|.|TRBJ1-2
TGTGCCAGCAGCTTAGACAGCAGCTCAAGCGGCTACACCTTC
CASSLDSSSSGYTF
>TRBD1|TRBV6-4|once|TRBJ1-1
TGTGCCAGCAGTGAGTTCAGGGGGACTGAAGCTTTCTTT
CASSEFRGTEAFF